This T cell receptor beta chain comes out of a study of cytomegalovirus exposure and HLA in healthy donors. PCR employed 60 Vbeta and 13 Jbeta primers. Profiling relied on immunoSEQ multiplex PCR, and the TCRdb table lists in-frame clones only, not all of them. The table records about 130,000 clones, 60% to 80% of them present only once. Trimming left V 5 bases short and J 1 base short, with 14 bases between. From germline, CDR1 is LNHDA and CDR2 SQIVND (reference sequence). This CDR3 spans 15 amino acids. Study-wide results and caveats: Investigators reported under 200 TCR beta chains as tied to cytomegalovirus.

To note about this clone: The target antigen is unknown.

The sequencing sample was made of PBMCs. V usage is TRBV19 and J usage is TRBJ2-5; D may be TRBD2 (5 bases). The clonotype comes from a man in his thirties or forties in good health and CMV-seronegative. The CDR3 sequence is CASSPWNEGQETQYF. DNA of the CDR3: TGTGCCAGTAGTCCGTGGAACGAGGGCCAAGAGACCCAGTACTTC.